This TCR beta chain was profiled in a study of blood T cell repertoires in COVID-19. Across the study: Samples taken during acute and convalescent COVID-19 were collected in the United States, Italy and Spain. PBMCs, B-cell-depleted T cells, or T cells provided the cDNA or gDNA that made up the material.

In this sample, this clone turned up once. Per the study methods: Cell counts per sample came from amplifying reference gene primers. Sequencing was performed with immunoSEQ multiplex PCR; in TCRdb, only in-frame clones are kept and a portion is missing. V and J calls and clone size come straight from that table; D and trimming were deduced from the DNA. Among hundreds of thousands of clones listed, about four fifths were seen once. CDR3 size: 17 residues. V was pared by 4 bases and J by 1 base, with 20 bases between. CDR1 and CDR2 from the germline V gene are SGHRS and YFSETQ. This TCR was sampled from a woman between 45 and 65 years old with acute or convalescent COVID-19. The sample consisted of peripheral blood. The chain recombines TRBV5-1 with TRBJ1-1; D gene ambiguous. Written as DNA, the CDR3 is TGCGCCAGCAGCCCCGATTCCGGGAACCGCGGGAACACTGAAGCTTTCTTT. Translation: CASSPDSGNRGNTEAFF.